The entry below describes one T cell receptor beta chain. Assay used: immunoSEQ multiplex PCR; TCRdb lists only in-frame clones, some missing. The sample records 16,000 or so clones, 89% being singletons. The sample belongs to a study of blood T cell repertoires in COVID-19. Background on the study: The samples span acute and convalescent COVID-19 from the United States, Italy and Spain. The cDNA or gDNA used as material had been derived from T cells, B-cell-depleted T cells, or PBMCs.

The CDR3 has 14 amino acids. Trimming removed 1 base from V and 8 bases from J; junction bases left unmatched: 2. Looked up from germline, CDR1 is SGHAT and CDR2 is FQDESV (reference sequence). The material sequenced was peripheral blood. The chain carries TRBV11-1 and TRBJ2-7, with 13 nucleotides matching TRBD2. This clonotype was sampled from an elderly man with acute or convalescent COVID-19. Here the CDR3 reads CASSLEGTSGKQYF. CDR3 coding DNA: TGTGCCAGCAGCTTAGAGGGGACTAGCGGGAAGCAGTACTTC.